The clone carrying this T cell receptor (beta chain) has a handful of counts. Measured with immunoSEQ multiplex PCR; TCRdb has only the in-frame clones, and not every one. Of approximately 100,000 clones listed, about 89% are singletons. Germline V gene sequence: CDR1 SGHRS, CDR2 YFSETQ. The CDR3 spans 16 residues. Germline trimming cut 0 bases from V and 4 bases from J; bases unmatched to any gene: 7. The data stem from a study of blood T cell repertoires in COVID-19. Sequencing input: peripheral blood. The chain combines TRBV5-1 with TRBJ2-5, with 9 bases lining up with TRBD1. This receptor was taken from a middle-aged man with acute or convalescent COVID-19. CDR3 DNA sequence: TGCGCCAGCAGCTTGGGACAGGGGGATGGTGGAGAGACCCAGTACTTC. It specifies CASSLGQGDGGETQYF. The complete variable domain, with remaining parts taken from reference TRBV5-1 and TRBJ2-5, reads KAGVTQTPRYLIKTRGQQVTLSCSPISGHRSVSWYQQTPGQGLQFLFEYFSETQRNKGNFPGRFSGRQFSNSRSEMNVSTLELGDSALYLCASSLGQGDGGETQYFGPGTRLLVL.